Listed below are T cell receptor beta chains from one sample, sequenced in a study of shared clonotypes between healthy human individuals. TCRdb's table, derived via immunoSEQ multiplex PCR, lists solely in-frame clones and lacks some. The table has roughly 1.4 million clones, about 98.5% seen once. The sequencing input was naive CD4+ T cells sorted from blood. These receptors originate from a man younger than 45 in good health. Both conserved end residues are part of each CDR3. The order of the fields is V gene, J gene, clone size, CDR3 protein. Size values are once, few and many counts, or a class for expanded clones, and some rows have none.

TRBV7-2	TRBJ1-2	-	CASSLGVGEGYGYTF
TRBV6-6	TRBJ2-3	-	CASTGQLAGSTDTQYF
TRBV5-5	TRBJ2-6	-	CASSSGTGRSGANVLTF
TRBV5-1	TRBJ1-1	-	CASSLPGTPNTEAFF
TRBV5-4	TRBJ2-1	-	CASSPGTDKWNEQFF
TRBV6-1	TRBJ1-4	-	CASQAINEKLFF
TRBV6-1	TRBJ1-5	-	CASSRGEGNQPQHF
TRBV5-4	TRBJ2-3	-	CAGRGGKSPDTQYF
TRBV5-1	TRBJ2-1	-	CASSPGGLLAGGSPTYNEQFF
TRBV5-4	TRBJ1-3	-	CASSLPGDGNTIYF
TRBV6-5	TRBJ2-2	-	CASSLAYTGELFF
TRBV28	TRBJ1-2	-	CASSLLRIYAYTF
TRBV11-2	TRBJ2-2	-	CASSSAQGADGELFF
TRBV29-1	TRBJ1-4	-	CSVEKGTGPEKLFF
TRBV15	TRBJ1-4	-	CATSRRGVGEDEKLFF
TRBV5-6	TRBJ2-2	-	CASSRLSGRGGGELFF
TRBV5-1	TRBJ2-7	few	CASSLEGEQYF
TRBV12-5	TRBJ2-2	-	CASGLRGTRNTGELFF
TRBV5-4	TRBJ2-7	-	CASSPGQIKGAYEQYF
TRBV5-1	TRBJ2-3	-	CASSLDNPSTDTQYF
TRBV25-1	TRBJ1-3	once	CASRKEGTATGNTIYF
TRBV5-1	TRBJ2-1	-	CASSGAEQFF
TRBV28	TRBJ2-3	-	CASKEMRRPSTDTQYF
TRBV5-1	TRBJ2-7	-	CASRPGTTPYEQYF
TRBV4-3	TRBJ1-4	-	CASSPSGKSNEKLFF
TRBV7-7	TRBJ2-5	-	CASSPGQGETQYF
TRBV4-1	TRBJ2-3	-	CASSTRDTSTDTQYF
TRBV4-3	TRBJ2-6	-	CASSQDLLAGANVLTF
TRBV2	TRBJ2-7	-	CANSRGSYEQYF
TRBV4-1	TRBJ1-1	-	CASSQGQGSTEAFF
TRBV6-5	TRBJ2-7	-	CASAWGGSGYEQYF
TRBV5-1	TRBJ2-3	-	CASAAGSSTDTQYF
TRBV14	TRBJ2-7	-	CASSQAGVKYEQYF
TRBV6-1	TRBJ2-2	-	CATWVGIGELFF
TRBV6-6	TRBJ2-3	-	CASSFRTAGGTDTQYF
TRBV4-3	TRBJ1-1	-	CASSLTANTEAFF
TRBV11-2	TRBJ1-5	-	CASSLFPLGAPHQPQHF
TRBV9	TRBJ1-1	-	CASSPGRNTEAFF
TRBV9	TRBJ2-6	-	CASSVGREGANVLTF
TRBV5-8	TRBJ1-2	-	CASSKRSQFHGYTF
TRBV7-7	TRBJ2-2	-	CASSYGGTGELFF
TRBV4-1	TRBJ1-5	-	CASSQDVDQPQHF